These T cell receptor beta chains were read from a single sample in a study of T cells after yellow fever vaccination. TCRdb reanalysed the 5' RACE reads using MiXCR and keeps one entry per CDR3 protein. The repertoire holds about 340,000 distinct CDR3 sequences, approximately 4.2% seen once, with roughly 24% in the top ten. The source was PBMCs, collected 5 days after the yellow fever booster vaccination. The receptors derive from a man between 18 and 35 years old who received the YFV17D yellow fever vaccine. The conserved cysteine and the conserved F or W are not part of the CDR3 here. D genes are given only for firm matches.

d_call	v_call	cdr3_length	j_call	cdr3_aa
TRBD1	TRBV4-3	16	TRBJ1-4	ASSQRGPQQGVNEKLF
NA	TRBV7-3	11	TRBJ2-3	ASSYAEGGTQY
TRBD2	TRBV27	13	TRBJ2-7	ASSLLQAGGHEQY
NA	TRBV12-3/TRBV12-4	12	TRBJ1-5	ASSPLDRNQPQH
TRBD1	TRBV7-9	12	TRBJ1-2	ASSPRDRDQGYT
NA	TRBV20-1	13	TRBJ1-1	SARPPGARNTEAF
NA	TRBV20-1	12	TRBJ2-5	SASARGGEETQY
NA	TRBV21-1	13	TRBJ1-3	ASRGGPTIGNTIY
NA	TRBV27	11	TRBJ1-2	ASSQTGGTGYT
NA	TRBV6-1	13	TRBJ2-1	ASSGGRIGIGEQF
TRBD2	TRBV7-9	13	TRBJ2-7	ASSQTSGLPYEQY
NA	TRBV11-1	9	TRBJ1-1	ASSLQQEAF
TRBD1	TRBV6-1	15	TRBJ2-1	AGSLNSPGTGNDEQF
NA	TRBV29-1	15	TRBJ2-3	SVDGDIRQFSTDTQY
NA	TRBV18	11	TRBJ2-1	ASSPIGDNEQF
TRBD1	TRBV7-9	13	TRBJ2-3	ASSSGTGDTDTQY